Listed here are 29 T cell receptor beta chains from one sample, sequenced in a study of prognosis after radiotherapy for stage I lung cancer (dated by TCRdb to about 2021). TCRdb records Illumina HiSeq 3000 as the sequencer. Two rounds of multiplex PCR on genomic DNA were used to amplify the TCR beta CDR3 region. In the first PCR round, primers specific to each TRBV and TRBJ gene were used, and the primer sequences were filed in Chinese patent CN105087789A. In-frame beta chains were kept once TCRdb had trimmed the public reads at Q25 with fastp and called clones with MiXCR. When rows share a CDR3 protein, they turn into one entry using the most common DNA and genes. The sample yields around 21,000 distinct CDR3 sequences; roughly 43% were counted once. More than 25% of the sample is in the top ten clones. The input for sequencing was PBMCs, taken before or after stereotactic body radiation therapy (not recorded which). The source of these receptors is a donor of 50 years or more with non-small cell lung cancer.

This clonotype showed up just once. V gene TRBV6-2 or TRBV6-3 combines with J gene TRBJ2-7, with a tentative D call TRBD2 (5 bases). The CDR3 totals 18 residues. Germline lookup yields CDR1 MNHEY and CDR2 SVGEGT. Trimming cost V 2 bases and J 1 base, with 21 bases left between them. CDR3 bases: TGTGCCAGCAGTTACGTGCCCTGGCAGCGGCCGCCGTCCTACGAGCAGTACTTC. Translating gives CASSYVPWQRPPSYEQYF.

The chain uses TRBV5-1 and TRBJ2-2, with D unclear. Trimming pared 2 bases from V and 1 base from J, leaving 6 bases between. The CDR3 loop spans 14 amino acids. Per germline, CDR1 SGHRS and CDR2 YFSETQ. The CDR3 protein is CASSFGQNTGELFF. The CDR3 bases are TGCGCCAGCAGCTTTGGGCAGAACACCGGGGAGCTGTTTTTT.

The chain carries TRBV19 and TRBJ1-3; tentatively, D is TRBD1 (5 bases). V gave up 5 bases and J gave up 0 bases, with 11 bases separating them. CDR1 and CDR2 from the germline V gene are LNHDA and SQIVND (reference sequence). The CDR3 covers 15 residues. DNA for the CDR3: TGTGCCAGTAGTCTTAACCAGGGCTCTGGAAACACCATATATTTT. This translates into CASSLNQGSGNTIYF.

CDR3 nucleotides: TGCATTTCTAGAGAGCCCTGGACAGGGGCGGACGAGCAGTACTTC. As protein: CISREPWTGADEQYF. The rearrangement links TRBV20-1 to TRBJ2-7, with 9 nucleotides matching TRBD1. Germline lookup yields CDR1 DFQATT and CDR2 SNEGSKA (reference sequence). The CDR3 has 15 residues.

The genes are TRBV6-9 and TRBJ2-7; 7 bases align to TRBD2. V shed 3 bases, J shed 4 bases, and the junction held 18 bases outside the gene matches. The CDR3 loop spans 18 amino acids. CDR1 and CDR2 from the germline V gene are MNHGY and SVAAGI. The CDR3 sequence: CASSYSGYRGGSSYEQYF. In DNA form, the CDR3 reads TGTGCCAGCAGTTACTCTGGGTACCGGGGCGGGAGTAGTTACGAGCAGTACTTC.

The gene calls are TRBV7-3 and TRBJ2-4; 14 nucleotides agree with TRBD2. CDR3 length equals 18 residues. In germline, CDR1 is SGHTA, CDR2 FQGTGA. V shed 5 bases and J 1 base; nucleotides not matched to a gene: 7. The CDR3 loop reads CASSPTSGRAPAKNIQYF. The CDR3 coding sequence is TGTGCCAGCAGCCCGACTAGCGGGAGGGCCCCGGCCAAAAACATTCAGTACTTC.

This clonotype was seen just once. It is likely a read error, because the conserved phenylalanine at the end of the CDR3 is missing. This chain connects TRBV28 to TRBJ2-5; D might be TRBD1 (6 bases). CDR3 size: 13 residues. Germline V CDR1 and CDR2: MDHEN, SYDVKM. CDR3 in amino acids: CDSREQGLETQYL. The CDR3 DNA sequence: TGTGACAGCAGAGAACAGGGTCTAGAGACCCAGTACTTA.

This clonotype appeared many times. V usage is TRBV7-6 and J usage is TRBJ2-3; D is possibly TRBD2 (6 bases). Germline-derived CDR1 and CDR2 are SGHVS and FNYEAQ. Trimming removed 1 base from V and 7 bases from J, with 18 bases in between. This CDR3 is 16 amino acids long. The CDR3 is CASSLVSGSSQNTQYF. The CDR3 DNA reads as TGTGCCAGCAGCTTAGTATCCGGGAGTTCACAAAATACGCAGTATTTT.

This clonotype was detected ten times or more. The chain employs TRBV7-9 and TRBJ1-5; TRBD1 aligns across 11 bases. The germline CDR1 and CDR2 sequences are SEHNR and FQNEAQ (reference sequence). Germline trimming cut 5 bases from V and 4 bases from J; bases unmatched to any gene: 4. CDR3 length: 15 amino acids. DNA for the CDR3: TGTGCCAGCAGCCCTGGACAGGGGGCAAATCAGCCCCAGCATTTT. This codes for CASSPGQGANQPQHF.

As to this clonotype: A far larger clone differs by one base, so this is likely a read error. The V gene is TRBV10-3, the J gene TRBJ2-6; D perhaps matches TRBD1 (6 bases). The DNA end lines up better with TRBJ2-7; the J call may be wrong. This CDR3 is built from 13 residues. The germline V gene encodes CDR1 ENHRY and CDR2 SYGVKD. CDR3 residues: CAISDQVTGEQYF. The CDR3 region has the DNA TGTGCCATCAGCGATCAGGTGACAGGCGAGCAGTACTTC.

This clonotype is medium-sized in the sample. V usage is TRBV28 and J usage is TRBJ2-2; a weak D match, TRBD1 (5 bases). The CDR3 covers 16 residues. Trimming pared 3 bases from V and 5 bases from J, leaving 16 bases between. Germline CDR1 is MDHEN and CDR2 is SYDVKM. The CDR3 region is CASSFRAEPETGELFF. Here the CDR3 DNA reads TGTGCCAGCAGTTTCAGGGCGGAGCCGGAAACCGGGGAGCTGTTTTTT.

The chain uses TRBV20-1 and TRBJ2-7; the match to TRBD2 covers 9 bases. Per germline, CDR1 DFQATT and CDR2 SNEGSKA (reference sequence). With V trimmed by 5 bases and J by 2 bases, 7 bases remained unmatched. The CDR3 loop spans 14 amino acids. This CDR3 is CSAGSGLATYEQYF. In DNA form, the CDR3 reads TGCAGTGCTGGCAGTGGACTAGCGACCTACGAGCAGTACTTC.

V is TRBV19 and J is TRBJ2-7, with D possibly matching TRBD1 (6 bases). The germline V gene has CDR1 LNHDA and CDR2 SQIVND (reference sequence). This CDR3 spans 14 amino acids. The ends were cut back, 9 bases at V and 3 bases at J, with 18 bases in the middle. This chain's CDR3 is CASSYQQGVYEQYF. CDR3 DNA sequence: TGTGCCAGCAGTTACCAACAGGGAGTCTACGAGCAGTACTTC.

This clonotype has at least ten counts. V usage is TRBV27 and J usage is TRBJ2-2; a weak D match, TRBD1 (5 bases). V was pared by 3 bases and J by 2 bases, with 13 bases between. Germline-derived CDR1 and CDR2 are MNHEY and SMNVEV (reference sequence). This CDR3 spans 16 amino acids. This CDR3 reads CASSFSVQANTGELFF. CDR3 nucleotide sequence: TGTGCCAGCAGTTTCTCGGTACAGGCCAACACCGGGGAGCTGTTTTTT.

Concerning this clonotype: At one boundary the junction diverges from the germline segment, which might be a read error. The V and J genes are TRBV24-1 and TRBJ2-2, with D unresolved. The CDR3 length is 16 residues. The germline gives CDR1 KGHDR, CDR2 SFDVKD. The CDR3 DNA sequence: TGTGCCACCAGTCTCTCCTGGGGAAAAGACACCTGGGAGCTGTTTTTT. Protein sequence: CATSLSWGKDTWELFF.

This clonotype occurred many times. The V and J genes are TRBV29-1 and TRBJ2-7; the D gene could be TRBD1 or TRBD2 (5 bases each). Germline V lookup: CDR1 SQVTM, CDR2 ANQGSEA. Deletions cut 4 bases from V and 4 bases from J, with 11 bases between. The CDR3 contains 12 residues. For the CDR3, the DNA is TGCAGCGTTGTTGGGGACGGGTACGAGCAGTACTTC. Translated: CSVVGDGYEQYF.

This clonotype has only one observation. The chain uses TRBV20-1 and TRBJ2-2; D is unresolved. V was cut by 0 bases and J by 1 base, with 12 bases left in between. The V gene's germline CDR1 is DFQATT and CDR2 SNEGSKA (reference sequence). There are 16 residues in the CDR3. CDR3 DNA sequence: TGCAGTGCTAGAGATGGTGCAGGAAAGAACACCGGGGAGCTGTTTTTT. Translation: CSARDGAGKNTGELFF.

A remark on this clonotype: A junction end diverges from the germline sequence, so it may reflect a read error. CDR3 nucleotides: TGTGCCAGCAGTTCCCGCTGTAGCGGTGACACGCGGTATTTT. It encodes CASSSRCSGDTRYF. This chain joins TRBV27 and TRBJ2-3, with a tentative D call TRBD2 (6 bases). There are 14 residues in the CDR3. The germline gives CDR1 MNHEY, CDR2 SMNVEV (reference sequence).

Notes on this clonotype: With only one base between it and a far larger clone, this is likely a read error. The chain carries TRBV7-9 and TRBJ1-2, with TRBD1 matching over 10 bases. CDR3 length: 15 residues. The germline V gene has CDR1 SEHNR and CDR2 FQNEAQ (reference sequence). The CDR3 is CASILATGGHYGYTF. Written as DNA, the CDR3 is TGTGCCAGCATCTTAGCGACAGGGGGCCACTATGGCTACACCTTC. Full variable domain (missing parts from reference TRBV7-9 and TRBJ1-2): DTGVSQNPRHKITKRGQNVTFRCDPISEHNRLYWYRQTLGQGPEFLTYFQNEAQLEKSRLLSDRFSAERPKGSFSTLEIQRTEQGDSAMYLCASILATGGHYGYTFGSGTRLTVV.

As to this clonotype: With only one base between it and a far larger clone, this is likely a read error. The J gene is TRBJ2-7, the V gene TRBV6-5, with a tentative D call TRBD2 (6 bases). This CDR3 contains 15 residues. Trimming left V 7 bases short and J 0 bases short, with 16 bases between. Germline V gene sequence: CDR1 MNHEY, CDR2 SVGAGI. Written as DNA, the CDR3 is TGTGCCAGCATCCGGGACTTCAGTAGCTCCTACGAGCAGTACTTC. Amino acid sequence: CASIRDFSSSYEQYF.

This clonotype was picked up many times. The CDR3 DNA is TGTGCCAGCAGCCCGGTACAGGGCTCCGGGGAAAAACTGTTTTTT. Translating gives CASSPVQGSGEKLFF. V usage is TRBV7-8 and J usage is TRBJ1-4, with D tentatively TRBD1 (6 bases). CDR3 size: 15 residues. CDR1 is SGHVS, CDR2 FQNEAQ, per germline. Trimming took 5 bases from V and 8 from J, leaving 18 bases between them. Together with reference TRBV7-8 and TRBJ1-4, the CDR3 gives the full variable domain: GAGVSQSPRYKVAKRGQDVALRCDPISGHVSLFWYQQALGQGPEFLTYFQNEAQLDKSGLPSDRFFAERPEGSVSTLKIQRTQQEDSAVYLCASSPVQGSGEKLFFGSGTQLSVL.

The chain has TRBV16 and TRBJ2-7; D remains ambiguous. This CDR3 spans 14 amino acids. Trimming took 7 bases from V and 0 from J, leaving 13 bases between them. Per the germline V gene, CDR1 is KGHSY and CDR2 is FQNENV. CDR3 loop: CASNQDPSSYEQYF. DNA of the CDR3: TGTGCCAGCAACCAGGATCCGAGCTCCTACGAGCAGTACTTC.

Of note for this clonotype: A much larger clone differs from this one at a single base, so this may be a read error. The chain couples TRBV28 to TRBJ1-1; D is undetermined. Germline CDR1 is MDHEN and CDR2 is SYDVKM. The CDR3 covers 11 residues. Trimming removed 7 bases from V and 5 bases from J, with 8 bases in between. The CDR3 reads CASNHSTEAFF. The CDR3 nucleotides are TGTGCCAGCAACCACAGTACTGAAGCTTTCTTT.

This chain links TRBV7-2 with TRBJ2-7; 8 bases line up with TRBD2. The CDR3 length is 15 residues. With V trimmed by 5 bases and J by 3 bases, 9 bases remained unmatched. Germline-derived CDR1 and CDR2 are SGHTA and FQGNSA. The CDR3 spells CASSLGAGVFYEQYF. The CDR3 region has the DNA TGTGCCAGCAGCCTCGGAGCGGGGGTCTTCTACGAGCAGTACTTC.

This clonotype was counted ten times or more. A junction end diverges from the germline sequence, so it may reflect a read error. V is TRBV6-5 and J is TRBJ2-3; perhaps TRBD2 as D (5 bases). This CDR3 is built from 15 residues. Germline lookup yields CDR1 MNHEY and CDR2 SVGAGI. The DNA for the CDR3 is TGTGCCAGCAGTGACTCGGGCGGGTCCACAGATACGCAGTATTTT. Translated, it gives CASSDSGGSTDTQYF.

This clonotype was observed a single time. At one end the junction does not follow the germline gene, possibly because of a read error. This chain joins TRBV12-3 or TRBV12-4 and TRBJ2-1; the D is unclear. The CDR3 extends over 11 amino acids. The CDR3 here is CASSPLNERFF. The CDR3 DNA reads TGTGCCAGCAGTCCCCTTAATGAGCGGTTCTTC.

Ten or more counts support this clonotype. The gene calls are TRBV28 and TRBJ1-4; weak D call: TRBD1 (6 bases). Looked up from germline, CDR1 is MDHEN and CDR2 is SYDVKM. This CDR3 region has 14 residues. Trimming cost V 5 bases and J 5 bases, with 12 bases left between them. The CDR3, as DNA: TGTGCCAGCAGTGTCCGGGACACAAATGAAAAACTGTTTTTT. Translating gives CASSVRDTNEKLFF.

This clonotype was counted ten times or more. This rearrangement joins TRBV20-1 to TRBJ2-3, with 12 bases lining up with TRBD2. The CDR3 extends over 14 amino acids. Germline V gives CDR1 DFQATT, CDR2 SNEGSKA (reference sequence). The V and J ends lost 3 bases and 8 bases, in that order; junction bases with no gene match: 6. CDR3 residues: CSASKGLAGGTQYF. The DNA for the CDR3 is TGCAGTGCTAGTAAGGGACTAGCGGGTGGTACGCAGTATTTT.

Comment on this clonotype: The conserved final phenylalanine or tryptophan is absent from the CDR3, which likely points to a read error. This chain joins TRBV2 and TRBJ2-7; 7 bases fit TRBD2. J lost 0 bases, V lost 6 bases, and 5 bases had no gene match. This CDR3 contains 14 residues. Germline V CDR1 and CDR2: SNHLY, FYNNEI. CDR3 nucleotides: TGTGCCAGCAGGACCAGGACTAGCTCCTACGAGCAGTACCTC. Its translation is CASRTRTSSYEQYL.